The 7 T cell receptor beta chains below come from one sample, sequenced in a study of Ad26.COV2.S vaccination and SARS-CoV-2 variants. Treatment specified: 15 to 20 received Ad26.COV2.S at low or high dose, single or two shots; about 5 received placebo; per-sample allocation not given. On day 63 after the first injection, vaccine and placebo recipients gave samples. Assay: immunoSEQ multiplex PCR; the TCRdb copy retains only in-frame clones and omits some. This sample has hundreds of thousands of clones; more than 80% occur once, and the top ten carry around 1.5%. Source: peripheral blood, taken in a trial of Ad26.COV2.S vaccine versus placebo. The receptors shown here come from a person between 18 and 65 years old who received the Ad26.COV2.S COVID-19 vaccine or a placebo.

CDR3 DNA sequence: TGTGCCAGTAGTACTGGACACAGCTCCTACAATGAGCAGTTCTTC. Amino acids: CASSTGHSSYNEQFF. V is TRBV19 and J is TRBJ2-1; the D gene is possibly TRBD1 (5 bases). This CDR3 is 15 amino acids long. Germline values: CDR1 LNHDA, CDR2 SQIVND (reference sequence). The V gene lost 4 bases and the J gene lost 0 bases, with 10 bases spanning the gap.

This chain links TRBV7-2 with TRBJ1-2; 9 nucleotides agree with TRBD1. In germline, CDR1 is SGHTA, CDR2 FQGNSA. The CDR3 consists of 13 residues. V lost 5 bases and J lost 8; bases outside the gene matches: 6. CDR3 nucleotide sequence: TGTGCCAGCAGCCCGGGACAGGGAGACGGCTACACCTTC. It encodes CASSPGQGDGYTF.

J is TRBJ2-7 and V is TRBV6-5, with D perhaps matching TRBD1 or TRBD2 (6 bases each). Trimming took 7 bases from V and 3 from J, leaving 13 bases between them. The germline V gene has CDR1 MNHEY and CDR2 SVGAGI. The CDR3 sequence is 13 residues long. The DNA for the CDR3 is TGTGCCAGCACAAGCAGGGGAGGCTACGAGCAGTACTTC. This gives the protein CASTSRGGYEQYF.

The rearrangement uses TRBV7-9 and TRBJ2-7; D is perhaps TRBD1 or TRBD2 (5 bases each). Per the germline V gene, CDR1 is SEHNR and CDR2 is FQNEAQ (reference sequence). The CDR3 sequence is 14 residues long. The V and J ends lost 1 base and 2 bases respectively, with 9 bases between them. CDR3 nucleotides: TGTGCCAGCAGCTTAGGGGGGATTCCCTACGAGCAGTACTTC. It translates to CASSLGGIPYEQYF.

This clone was seen only a few times. The genes are TRBV6-5 and TRBJ1-4; D is unclear. The CDR3 runs to 11 residues. Germline V gives CDR1 MNHEY, CDR2 SVGAGI. The V gene lost 2 bases and the J gene lost 7 bases, with 2 bases spanning the gap. The CDR3 region has the DNA TGTGCCAGCAGTTACCGTGAAAAACTGTTTTTT. Translation gives CASSYREKLFF.

The chain carries TRBV11-2 and TRBJ2-3, with 7 bases that match TRBD1. The V gene's germline CDR1 is SGHAT and CDR2 FQNNGV. The CDR3 spans 16 residues. The J segment lost 2 bases and the V segment lost 2 bases, leaving 7 bases of the junction unmatched. CDR3 region: CASSLHRDRNTDTQYF. The CDR3 region has the DNA TGTGCCAGCAGCTTACACCGGGACAGAAACACAGATACGCAGTATTTT. The full variable domain, rest sourced from reference TRBV11-2 and TRBJ2-3, is EAGVAQSPRYKIIEKRQSVAFWCNPISGHATLYWYQQILGQGPKLLIQFQNNGVVDDSQLPKDRFSAERLKGVDSTLKIQPAKLEDSAVYLCASSLHRDRNTDTQYFGPGTRLTVL.

There are a few counts of this clone. The chain has TRBV18 and TRBJ1-1; D remains unclear. Trimming removed 4 bases at V and 0 bases at J, with 6 bases between. This CDR3 spans 13 amino acids. CDR1 is KGHSH, CDR2 LQKENI, per germline. The CDR3 sequence is CASSLQVNTEAFF. Written as DNA, the CDR3 is TGTGCCAGCTCACTCCAAGTGAACACTGAAGCTTTCTTT.